This T cell receptor beta chain was captured by sequencing in a study of blood T cell repertoires in COVID-19. The data were produced by immunoSEQ multiplex PCR, yet TCRdb's version contains in-frame clones alone and is incomplete. The table records 200,000 to 250,000 clones, roughly 80% of them present only once. Germline V lookup: CDR1 ENHRY, CDR2 SYGVKD. Trimming at V came to 4 bases and at J to 9 bases, leaving 12 bases not matched to a gene. This CDR3 spans 15 amino acids. The material sequenced was peripheral blood. The chain combines TRBV10-3 with TRBJ2-1, with 7 bases identical to TRBD1. The receptor comes from a woman in her sixties or seventies with acute or convalescent COVID-19. The CDR3 region has the DNA TGTGCCATCAGTGGCACCACCAGGCCAGGGGGTGAGCAGTTCTTC. Translating gives CAISGTTRPGGEQFF.